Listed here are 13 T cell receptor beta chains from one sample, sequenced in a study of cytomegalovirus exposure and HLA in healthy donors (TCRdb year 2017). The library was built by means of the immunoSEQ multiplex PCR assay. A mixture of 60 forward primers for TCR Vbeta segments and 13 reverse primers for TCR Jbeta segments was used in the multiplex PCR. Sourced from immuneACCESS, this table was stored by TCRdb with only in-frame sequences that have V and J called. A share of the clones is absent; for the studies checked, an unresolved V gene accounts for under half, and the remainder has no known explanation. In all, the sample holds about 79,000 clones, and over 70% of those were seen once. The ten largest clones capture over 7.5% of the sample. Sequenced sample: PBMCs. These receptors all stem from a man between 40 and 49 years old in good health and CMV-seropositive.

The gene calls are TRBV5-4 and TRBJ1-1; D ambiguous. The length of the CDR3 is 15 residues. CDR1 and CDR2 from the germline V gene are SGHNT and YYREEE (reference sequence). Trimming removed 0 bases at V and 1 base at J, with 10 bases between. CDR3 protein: CASSLGHRANTEAFF. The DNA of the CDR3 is TGTGCCAGCAGCTTGGGTCACAGAGCGAACACTGAAGCTTTCTTT.

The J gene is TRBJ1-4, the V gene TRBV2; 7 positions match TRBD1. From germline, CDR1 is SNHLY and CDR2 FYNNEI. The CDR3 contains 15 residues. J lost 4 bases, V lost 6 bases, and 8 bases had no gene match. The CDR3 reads CASSDQGQFNEKLFF. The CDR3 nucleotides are TGTGCCAGCAGCGACCAGGGACAGTTTAATGAAAAACTGTTTTTT.

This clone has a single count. The CDR3 spells CASSLAPGRGNTIYF. CDR3 DNA sequence: TGTGCCAGCAGCTTGGCTCCGGGGAGGGGAAACACCATATATTTT. The chain recombines TRBV5-6 with TRBJ1-3; D unresolved. This CDR3 is 15 amino acids long. The V and J ends lost 0 bases and 4 bases respectively, with 11 bases between them. The germline gives CDR1 SGHDT, CDR2 YYEEEE.

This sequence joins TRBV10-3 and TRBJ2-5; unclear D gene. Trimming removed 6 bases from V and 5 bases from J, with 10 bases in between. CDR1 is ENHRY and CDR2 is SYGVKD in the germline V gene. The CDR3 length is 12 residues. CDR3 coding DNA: TGTGCCATCAGCGGAGCCGGGGAGACCCAGTACTTC. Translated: CAISGAGETQYF.

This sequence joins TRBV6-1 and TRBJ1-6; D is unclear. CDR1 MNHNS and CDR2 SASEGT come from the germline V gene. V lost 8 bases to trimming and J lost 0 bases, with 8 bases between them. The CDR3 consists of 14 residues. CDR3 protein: CASVESSYNSPLHF. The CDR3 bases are TGTGCCAGCGTCGAGAGCTCCTATAATTCACCCCTCCACTTT.

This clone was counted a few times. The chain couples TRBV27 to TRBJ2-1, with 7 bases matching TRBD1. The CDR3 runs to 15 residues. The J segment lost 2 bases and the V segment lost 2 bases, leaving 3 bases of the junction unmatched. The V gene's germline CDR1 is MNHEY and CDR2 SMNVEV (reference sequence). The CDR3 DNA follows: TGTGCCAGCAGTTTAGACAGGGATGCCTACAATGAGCAGTTCTTC. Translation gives CASSLDRDAYNEQFF.

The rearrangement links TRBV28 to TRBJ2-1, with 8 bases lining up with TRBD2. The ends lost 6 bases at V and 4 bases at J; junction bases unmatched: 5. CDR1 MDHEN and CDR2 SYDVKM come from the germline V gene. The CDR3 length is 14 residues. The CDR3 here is CASSIAGRYNEQFF. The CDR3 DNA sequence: TGTGCCAGCAGCATAGCGGGGAGATACAATGAGCAGTTCTTC.

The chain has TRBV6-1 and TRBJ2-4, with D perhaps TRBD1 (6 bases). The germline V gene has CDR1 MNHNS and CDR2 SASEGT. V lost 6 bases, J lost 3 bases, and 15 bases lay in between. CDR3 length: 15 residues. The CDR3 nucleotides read TGTGCCAGCAGGTTTAAGCAGGACAGCAAAAACATTCAGTACTTC. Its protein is CASRFKQDSKNIQYF.

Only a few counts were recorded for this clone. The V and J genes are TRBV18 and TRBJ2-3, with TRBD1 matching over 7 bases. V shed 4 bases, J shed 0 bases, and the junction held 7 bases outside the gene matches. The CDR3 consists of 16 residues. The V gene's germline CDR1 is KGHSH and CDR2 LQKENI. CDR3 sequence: CASSLTGQFSTDTQYF. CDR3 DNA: TGTGCCAGCTCACTTACGGGACAGTTTAGCACAGATACGCAGTATTTT.

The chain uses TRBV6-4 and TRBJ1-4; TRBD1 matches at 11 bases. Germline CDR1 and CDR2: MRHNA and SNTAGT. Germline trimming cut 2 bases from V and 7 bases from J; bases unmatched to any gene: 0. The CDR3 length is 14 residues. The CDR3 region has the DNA TGTGCCAGCAGTGACGGGACAGGGGGTGAAAAACTGTTTTTT. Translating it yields CASSDGTGGEKLFF.

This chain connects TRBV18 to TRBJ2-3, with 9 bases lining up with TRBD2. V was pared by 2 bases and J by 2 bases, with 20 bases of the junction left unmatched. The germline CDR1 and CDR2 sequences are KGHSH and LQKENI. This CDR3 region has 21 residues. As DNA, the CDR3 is TGTGCCAGCTCACCAATAAACGTAGCGGGAGTCGTGAGGATCCACACAGATACGCAGTATTTT. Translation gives CASSPINVAGVVRIHTDTQYF.

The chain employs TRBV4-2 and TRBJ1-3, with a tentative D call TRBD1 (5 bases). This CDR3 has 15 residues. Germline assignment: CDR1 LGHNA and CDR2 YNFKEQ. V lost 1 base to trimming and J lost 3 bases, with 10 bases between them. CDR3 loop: CASSQGKTVGNTIYF. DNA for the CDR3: TGTGCCAGCAGCCAAGGAAAGACAGTTGGAAACACCATATATTTT.

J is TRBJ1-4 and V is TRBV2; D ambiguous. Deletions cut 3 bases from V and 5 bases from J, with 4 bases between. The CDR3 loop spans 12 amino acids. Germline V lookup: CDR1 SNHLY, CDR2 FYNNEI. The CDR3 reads CASSDQNEKLFF. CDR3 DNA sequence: TGTGCCAGCAGTGACCAAAATGAAAAACTGTTTTTT.